The rows below give T cell receptor beta chains drawn from one sample of a study of lymphopenia after photon versus proton radiotherapy. TCRdb's table, derived via immunoSEQ multiplex PCR, lists solely in-frame clones and lacks some. This repertoire shows roughly 65,000 clones, just over 90% found once; its top ten account for less than 3.5%. Material: peripheral blood, obtained from a patient treated with photon-based radiotherapy. The receptors here all came from a woman aged 70-85 years with pancreatic cancer. Both conserved end residues are part of each CDR3. Fields, in order: V gene, clone size, D gene, J gene, CDR3 protein, CDR3 DNA. A D gene is named only where the DNA matches it firmly. For some rows the clone size is stated as once, few or many, or as a class when expanded; others skip it.

v_gene: TRBV5-1
abundance: once
d_gene: -
j_gene: TRBJ2-5
CDR3aa: CASSLEKLKETQYF
CDR3nt: TGCGCCAGCAGTCTAGAGAAGCTAAAAGAGACCCAGTACTTC

v_gene: TRBV19
abundance: -
d_gene: -
j_gene: TRBJ1-5
CDR3aa: CASSIGGGSNQPQHF
CDR3nt: TGTGCCAGTAGTATCGGAGGGGGGAGCAATCAGCCCCAGCATTTT

v_gene: TRBV6-5
abundance: -
d_gene: -
j_gene: TRBJ1-2
CDR3aa: CASTQRELPGYTF
CDR3nt: TGTGCCAGCACCCAGCGGGAGCTCCCTGGCTACACCTTC

v_gene: TRBV28
abundance: -
d_gene: -
j_gene: TRBJ1-4
CDR3aa: CASSYKRAGDGTEKLFF
CDR3nt: TGTGCCAGCAGTTATAAAAGGGCAGGGGATGGCACTGAAAAACTGTTTTTT

v_gene: TRBV7-6
abundance: -
d_gene: -
j_gene: TRBJ2-5
CDR3aa: CASSRSLEETQYF
CDR3nt: TGTGCCAGCAGCCGATCCCTGGAGGAGACCCAGTACTTC

v_gene: TRBV23-1
abundance: -
d_gene: -
j_gene: TRBJ1-2
CDR3aa: CASSQQGLRGESYTF
CDR3nt: TGCGCCAGCAGTCAACAGGGCCTTAGGGGAGAAAGCTACACCTTC

v_gene: TRBV25-1
abundance: -
d_gene: TRBD1
j_gene: TRBJ2-3
CDR3aa: CASSDTGGVGDTQYF
CDR3nt: TGTGCCAGCAGTGATACAGGGGGAGTGGGAGATACGCAGTATTTT

v_gene: TRBV6-4
abundance: -
d_gene: TRBD1
j_gene: TRBJ1-1
CDR3aa: CASSAPGTGNRVNTEAFF
CDR3nt: TGTGCCAGCAGTGCGCCCGGGACAGGGAATCGTGTGAACACTGAAGCTTTCTTT

v_gene: TRBV4-3
abundance: -
d_gene: -
j_gene: TRBJ2-2
CDR3aa: CASSQAGANTGELFF
CDR3nt: TGCGCCAGCAGCCAAGCGGGCGCGAACACCGGGGAGCTGTTTTTT

v_gene: TRBV7-2
abundance: -
d_gene: TRBD2
j_gene: TRBJ2-7
CDR3aa: CASSLGPAGVPYEQYF
CDR3nt: TGTGCCAGCAGCTTAGGTCCCGCGGGAGTTCCCTACGAGCAGTACTTC

v_gene: TRBV5-1
abundance: -
d_gene: -
j_gene: TRBJ2-7
CDR3aa: CASSLGLFSYEQYF
CDR3nt: TGCGCCAGCAGCTTGGGGCTATTCTCCTACGAGCAGTACTTC

v_gene: TRBV7-8
abundance: -
d_gene: TRBD1
j_gene: TRBJ2-3
CDR3aa: CASSSDRVSTDTQYF
CDR3nt: TGTGCCAGCAGCTCCGACAGGGTGAGCACAGATACGCAGTATTTT

v_gene: TRBV7-3
abundance: -
d_gene: TRBD1
j_gene: TRBJ2-1
CDR3aa: CASSLMGGQGLHEQFF
CDR3nt: TGTGCCAGCAGCTTAATGGGAGGACAGGGGCTTCATGAGCAGTTCTTC

v_gene: TRBV7-8
abundance: once
d_gene: -
j_gene: TRBJ2-7
CDR3aa: CASSAVAGTTYEQYF
CDR3nt: TGTGCCAGCAGCGCCGTCGCAGGGACGACCTACGAGCAGTACTTC

v_gene: TRBV7-9
abundance: -
d_gene: -
j_gene: TRBJ1-1
CDR3aa: CASSLQGANTEAFF
CDR3nt: TGTGCCAGCAGCTTACAAGGGGCGAACACTGAAGCTTTCTTT

v_gene: TRBV5-6
abundance: -
d_gene: TRBD1
j_gene: TRBJ1-1
CDR3aa: CASSGATGDTEAFF
CDR3nt: TGTGCCAGCAGCGGGGCGACAGGGGACACTGAAGCTTTCTTT

v_gene: TRBV18
abundance: -
d_gene: -
j_gene: TRBJ1-5
CDR3aa: CASSPGVPSNQPQHF
CDR3nt: TGTGCCAGCTCACCAGGGGTTCCTAGCAATCAGCCCCAGCATTTT

v_gene: TRBV19
abundance: once
d_gene: -
j_gene: TRBJ2-1
CDR3aa: CASSIGTTYNEQFF
CDR3nt: TGTGCCAGTAGTATAGGGACTACCTACAATGAGCAGTTCTTC

v_gene: TRBV11-3
abundance: -
d_gene: -
j_gene: TRBJ2-7
CDR3aa: CASSFGQKHPYEQYF
CDR3nt: TGTGCCAGCAGCTTCGGACAGAAACACCCCTACGAGCAGTACTTC

v_gene: TRBV6-1
abundance: once
d_gene: -
j_gene: TRBJ2-5
CDR3aa: CASSEHQQETQYF
CDR3nt: TGTGCCAGCAGTGAACACCAGCAAGAGACCCAGTACTTC

v_gene: TRBV5-1
abundance: once
d_gene: -
j_gene: TRBJ2-6
CDR3aa: CASSLAINGGSGANVLTF
CDR3nt: TGCGCCAGCAGCTTGGCGATAAACGGGGGCTCTGGGGCCAACGTCCTGACTTTC

v_gene: TRBV30
abundance: -
d_gene: -
j_gene: TRBJ2-7
CDR3aa: CAFVRHLSSYEQYF
CDR3nt: TGTGCCTTTGTAAGACATTTGAGCTCCTACGAGCAGTACTTC

v_gene: TRBV29-1
abundance: -
d_gene: TRBD2
j_gene: TRBJ2-7
CDR3aa: CSVPAGNSYEQYF
CDR3nt: TGCAGCGTTCCAGCGGGGAACTCCTACGAGCAGTACTTC

v_gene: TRBV7-2
abundance: -
d_gene: -
j_gene: TRBJ1-2
CDR3aa: CASSLVGMNYGYTF
CDR3nt: TGTGCCAGCAGCTTAGTGGGGATGAACTATGGCTACACCTTC

v_gene: TRBV5-1
abundance: -
d_gene: TRBD2
j_gene: TRBJ2-1
CDR3aa: CASSPRTSGRAGDEQFF
CDR3nt: TGCGCCAGCAGCCCGAGGACTAGCGGGAGGGCCGGGGATGAGCAGTTCTTC

v_gene: TRBV18
abundance: -
d_gene: -
j_gene: TRBJ2-2
CDR3aa: CASSPGSGSAGELFF
CDR3nt: TGTGCCAGCTCACCAGGGTCGGGTTCTGCCGGGGAGCTGTTTTTT

v_gene: TRBV7-2
abundance: -
d_gene: -
j_gene: TRBJ1-4
CDR3aa: CASSTGQTNEKLFF
CDR3nt: TGTGCCAGCAGCACGGGGCAAACTAATGAAAAACTGTTTTTT

v_gene: TRBV7-8
abundance: -
d_gene: -
j_gene: TRBJ2-4
CDR3aa: CASSPRPVGGIQYF
CDR3nt: TGTGCCAGCAGCCCCCGGCCCGTCGGGGGCATTCAGTACTTC

v_gene: TRBV30
abundance: -
d_gene: TRBD1
j_gene: TRBJ1-5
CDR3aa: CAWSEGQGWQPQHF
CDR3nt: TGTGCCTGGAGTGAAGGACAGGGATGGCAGCCCCAGCATTTT

v_gene: TRBV28
abundance: -
d_gene: -
j_gene: TRBJ2-5
CDR3aa: CASRTPLVGGVETQYF
CDR3nt: TGTGCCAGCAGGACCCCTTTAGTGGGGGGAGTTGAGACCCAGTACTTC

v_gene: TRBV18
abundance: -
d_gene: -
j_gene: TRBJ1-4
CDR3aa: CASSPTAANEKLFF
CDR3nt: TGTGCCAGCTCACCGACAGCAGCTAATGAAAAACTGTTTTTT

v_gene: TRBV28
abundance: -
d_gene: TRBD2
j_gene: TRBJ2-5
CDR3aa: CASSSSGTVNPGQYF
CDR3nt: TGTGCCAGCAGTTCTAGCGGTACCGTCAACCCTGGCCAGTACTTC

v_gene: TRBV6-5
abundance: -
d_gene: TRBD1
j_gene: TRBJ2-1
CDR3aa: CASSYPGQDRCDEQFF
CDR3nt: TGTGCCAGCAGTTACCCCGGACAGGATAGGTGCGATGAGCAGTTCTTC

v_gene: TRBV6-6
abundance: -
d_gene: -
j_gene: TRBJ1-4
CDR3aa: CASSPLRSTNEKLFF
CDR3nt: TGTGCCAGCAGTCCCCTAAGATCAACTAATGAAAAACTGTTTTTT

v_gene: TRBV6-1
abundance: -
d_gene: -
j_gene: TRBJ2-3
CDR3aa: CASSEWSLTDTQYF
CDR3nt: TGTGCCAGCAGTGAATGGAGTCTCACAGATACGCAGTATTTT

v_gene: TRBV11-3
abundance: -
d_gene: -
j_gene: TRBJ2-2
CDR3aa: CASSPSGPPGELFF
CDR3nt: TGTGCCAGCAGCCCGAGCGGGCCCCCCGGGGAGCTGTTTTTT

v_gene: TRBV4-2
abundance: -
d_gene: TRBD2
j_gene: TRBJ2-5
CDR3aa: CASGGEVAGFGETQYF
CDR3nt: TGTGCCAGCGGGGGTGAGGTAGCGGGGTTCGGGGAGACCCAGTACTTC

v_gene: TRBV11-2
abundance: once
d_gene: TRBD2
j_gene: TRBJ2-1
CDR3aa: CASSLELAGWGAYNEQFF
CDR3nt: TGTGCCAGCAGCTTAGAACTAGCGGGATGGGGGGCCTACAATGAGCAGTTCTTC

v_gene: TRBV28
abundance: -
d_gene: -
j_gene: TRBJ2-7
CDR3aa: CASSSPLNVRSYEQYF
CDR3nt: TGTGCCAGCAGCTCTCCCCTGAACGTCCGCTCCTACGAGCAGTACTTC

v_gene: TRBV2
abundance: -
d_gene: -
j_gene: TRBJ1-2
CDR3aa: CASSEGRAYGYTF
CDR3nt: TGTGCCAGCAGTGAGGGCCGGGCCTATGGCTACACCTTC

v_gene: TRBV4-3
abundance: -
d_gene: -
j_gene: TRBJ1-3
CDR3aa: CASSQDPPAGLSGNTIYF
CDR3nt: TGCGCCAGCAGCCAAGATCCCCCCGCGGGTCTATCTGGAAACACCATATATTTT

v_gene: TRBV19
abundance: -
d_gene: TRBD1
j_gene: TRBJ2-3
CDR3aa: CASSRTGVTDTQYF
CDR3nt: TGTGCCAGTAGTAGGACAGGGGTGACAGATACGCAGTATTTT

v_gene: TRBV6-1
abundance: -
d_gene: -
j_gene: TRBJ2-1
CDR3aa: CASSARGYNEQFF
CDR3nt: TGTGCCAGCAGTGCCCGCGGTTACAATGAGCAGTTCTTC

v_gene: TRBV11-2
abundance: -
d_gene: -
j_gene: TRBJ1-4
CDR3aa: CASSLWIRVRNEKLFF
CDR3nt: TGTGCCAGCAGCTTATGGATCAGGGTCCGTAATGAAAAACTGTTTTTT

v_gene: TRBV5-1
abundance: -
d_gene: -
j_gene: TRBJ2-2
CDR3aa: CASSLRQEGTGELFF
CDR3nt: TGCGCCAGCAGCTTGAGGCAGGAGGGGACCGGGGAGCTGTTTTTT

v_gene: TRBV15
abundance: -
d_gene: -
j_gene: TRBJ1-4
CDR3aa: CATSREYFGMGGNEKLFF
CDR3nt: TGTGCCACCAGCAGAGAGTATTTTGGGATGGGGGGGAATGAAAAACTGTTTTTT

v_gene: TRBV18
abundance: -
d_gene: TRBD1
j_gene: TRBJ1-3
CDR3aa: CASSPSQGDGNTIYF
CDR3nt: TGTGCCAGCTCACCCTCACAGGGGGATGGAAACACCATATATTTT

v_gene: TRBV14
abundance: -
d_gene: -
j_gene: TRBJ1-2
CDR3aa: CASSPTTNYGYTF
CDR3nt: TGTGCCAGCAGTCCAACAACTAACTATGGCTACACCTTC

v_gene: TRBV6-5
abundance: -
d_gene: -
j_gene: TRBJ2-2
CDR3aa: CASSYGRASGELFF
CDR3nt: TGTGCCAGCAGTTACGGCAGGGCCTCCGGGGAGCTGTTTTTT